This T cell receptor beta chain was sequenced in a study of T cells in Graves' hyperthyroidism and ophthalmopathy. The wider study: Peripheral blood samples were taken at initial diagnosis, prior to any treatment.

Broader study findings: Blood shared most expanded thyroid clonotypes above 0.001. Median prediction lead before ophthalmopathy onset was 6.5 months with the model.

Germline V gene lookup returns CDR1 SGHKS and CDR2 YYEKEE (reference sequence). The CDR3 runs 14 residues. Trimming left V 4 bases short and J 5 bases short, with 13 bases between. Researchers took RNA transcripts and amplified the TCR beta CDR3 regions from them. When the TCR CDR3 underwent first-round RT-PCR, the HTBI primer set was used. Using its own MiXCR run on the multiplex PCR reads, TCRdb lists one record per CDR3 protein. The sample holds 300,000 to 350,000 distinct CDR3 sequences, more than 11% seen once. Of note for this clonotype: Its specificity is not known.

The source of this sequence is a woman aged 30 to 39 with Graves' hyperthyroidism. The material sequenced was blood. This rearrangement joins TRBV5-5 to TRBJ1-5, with a possible D match to TRBD1 (6 bases). DNA for the CDR3: TGTGCCAGCAGCATGCGACAGGCGGATCAGCCCCAGCATTTT. Translating gives CASSMRQADQPQHF.